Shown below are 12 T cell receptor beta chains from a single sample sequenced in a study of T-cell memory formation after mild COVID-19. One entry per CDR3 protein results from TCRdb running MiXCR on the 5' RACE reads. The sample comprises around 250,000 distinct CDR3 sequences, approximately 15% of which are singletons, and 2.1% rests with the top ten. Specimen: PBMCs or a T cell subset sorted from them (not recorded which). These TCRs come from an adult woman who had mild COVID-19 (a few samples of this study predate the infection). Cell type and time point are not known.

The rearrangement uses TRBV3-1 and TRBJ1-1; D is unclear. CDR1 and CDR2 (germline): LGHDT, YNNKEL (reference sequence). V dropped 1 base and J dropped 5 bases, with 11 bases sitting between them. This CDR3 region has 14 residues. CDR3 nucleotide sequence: TGTGCCAGCAGCCAAGGGGCCGTCGCGACTGAAGCTTTCTTT. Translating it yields CASSQGAVATEAFF.

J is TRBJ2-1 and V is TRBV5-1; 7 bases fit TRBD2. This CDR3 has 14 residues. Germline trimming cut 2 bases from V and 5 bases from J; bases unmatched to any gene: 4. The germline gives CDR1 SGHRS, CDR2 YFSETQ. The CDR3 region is CASSLLAPNNEQFF. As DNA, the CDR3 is TGCGCCAGCAGCTTACTAGCGCCGAACAATGAGCAGTTCTTC.

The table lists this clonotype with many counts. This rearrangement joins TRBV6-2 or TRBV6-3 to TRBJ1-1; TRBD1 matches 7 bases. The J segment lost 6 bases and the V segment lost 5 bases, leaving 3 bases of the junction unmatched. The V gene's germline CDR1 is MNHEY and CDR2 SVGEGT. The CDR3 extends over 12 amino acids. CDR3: CASSQGGPEAFF. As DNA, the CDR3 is TGTGCCAGCAGTCAAGGGGGCCCTGAAGCTTTCTTT.

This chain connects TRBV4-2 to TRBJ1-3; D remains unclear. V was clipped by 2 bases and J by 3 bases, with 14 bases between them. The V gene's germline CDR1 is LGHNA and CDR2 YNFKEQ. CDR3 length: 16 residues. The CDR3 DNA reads TGTGCCAGCAGCCAATTCGGCTTTGGCGATGGAAACACCATATATTTT. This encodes CASSQFGFGDGNTIYF.

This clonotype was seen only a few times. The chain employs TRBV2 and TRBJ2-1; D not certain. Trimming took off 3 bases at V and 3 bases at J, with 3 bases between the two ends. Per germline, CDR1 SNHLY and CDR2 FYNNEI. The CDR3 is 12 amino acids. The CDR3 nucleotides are TGTGCCAGCAGTGATCACTACAATGAGCAGTTCTTC. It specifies CASSDHYNEQFF.

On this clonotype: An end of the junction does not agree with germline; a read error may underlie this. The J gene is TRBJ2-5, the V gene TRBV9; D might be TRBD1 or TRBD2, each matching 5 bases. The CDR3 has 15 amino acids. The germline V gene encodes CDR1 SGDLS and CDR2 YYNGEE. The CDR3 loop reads CASSGLVGVGPPSVF. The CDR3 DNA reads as TGTGCCAGCAGCGGTTTGGTTGGGGTGGGACCCCCTTCAGTCTTC.

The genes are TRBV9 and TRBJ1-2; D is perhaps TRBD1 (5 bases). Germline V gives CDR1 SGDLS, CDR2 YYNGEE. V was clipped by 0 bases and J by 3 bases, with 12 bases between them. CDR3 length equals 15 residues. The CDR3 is CASSVGAGLYYGYTF. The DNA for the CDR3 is TGTGCCAGCAGCGTAGGTGCAGGGCTCTACTATGGCTACACCTTC.

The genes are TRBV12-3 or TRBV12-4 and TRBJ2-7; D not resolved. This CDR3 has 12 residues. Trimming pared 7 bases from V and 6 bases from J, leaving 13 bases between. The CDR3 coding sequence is TGTGCCAGCACCGAACCCCCTCTCGAGCAGTACTTC. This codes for CASTEPPLEQYF.

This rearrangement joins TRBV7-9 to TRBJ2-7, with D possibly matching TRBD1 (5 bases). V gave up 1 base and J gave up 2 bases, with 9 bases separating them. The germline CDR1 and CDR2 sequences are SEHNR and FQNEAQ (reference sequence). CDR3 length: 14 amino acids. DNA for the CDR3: TGTGCCAGCAGCTTAGACAGGTCTACCTACGAGCAGTACTTC. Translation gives CASSLDRSTYEQYF.

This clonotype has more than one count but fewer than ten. The CDR3 here is CASMETGGAGYGYTF. CDR3 DNA: TGTGCCAGCATGGAAACAGGGGGCGCAGGATATGGCTACACCTTC. The V call is TRBV2, the J call TRBJ1-2; 9 bases map to TRBD1. This CDR3 is 15 amino acids long. Trimming removed 7 bases from V and 5 bases from J; junction bases left unmatched: 11. Germline V gene sequence: CDR1 SNHLY, CDR2 FYNNEI.

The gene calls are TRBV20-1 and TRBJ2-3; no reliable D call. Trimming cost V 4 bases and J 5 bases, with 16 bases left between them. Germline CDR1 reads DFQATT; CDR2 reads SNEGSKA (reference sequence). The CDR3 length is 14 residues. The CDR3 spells CSANRMERVDTQYF. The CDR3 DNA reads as TGCAGTGCTAACCGGATGGAGCGCGTAGATACGCAGTATTTT.

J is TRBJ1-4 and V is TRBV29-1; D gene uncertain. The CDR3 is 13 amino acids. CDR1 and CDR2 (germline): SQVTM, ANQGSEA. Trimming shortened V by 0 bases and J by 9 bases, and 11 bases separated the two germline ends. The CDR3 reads CSVEDLNGQKLFF. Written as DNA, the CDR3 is TGCAGCGTTGAAGACCTTAATGGACAAAAACTGTTTTTT.